The 24 T cell receptor beta chains in this list originate from one sample, sequenced in a study of OX40 agonist ivuxolimab in advanced cancers. Profiled with immunoSEQ multiplex PCR; TCRdb holds only in-frame clones, not every one. The repertoire holds 100,000 or so clones, roughly 93% seen once, with approximately 0.7% in the top ten. The sequenced sample was CD4+ or CD8+ T cells sorted from blood, obtained in a trial of the OX40 agonist ivuxolimab. The receptors were sampled from an adult with an advanced solid tumor such as melanoma, head and neck, liver or kidney cancer.

The CDR3 DNA reads TGCGCCAGCAGCCCATCAGGGGGCAATCAGCCCCAGCATTTT. Protein: CASSPSGGNQPQHF. This chain uses TRBV5-1 with TRBJ1-5, with D possibly being TRBD1 (6 bases). The germline V gene encodes CDR1 SGHRS and CDR2 YFSETQ. The CDR3 spans 14 residues. The V end was cut by 4 bases, the J end by 2 bases, with 10 bases between.

This clone was found a few times. This chain connects TRBV9 to TRBJ1-2; D is perhaps TRBD1 (6 bases). CDR1 is SGDLS, CDR2 YYNGEE, per germline. The CDR3 is made up of 17 amino acids. Trimming pared 4 bases from V and 4 bases from J, leaving 23 bases between. CDR3 in DNA: TGTGCCAGCAGCCCATCGGCCGGACAGCATTATTCCTATGGCTACACCTTC. This gives the protein CASSPSAGQHYSYGYTF.

The V and J genes are TRBV23-1 and TRBJ2-7; 7 bases match TRBD1. TRBV23-1 is an ORF, and what it does is uncertain. The CDR3 sequence is 11 residues long. Trimming removed 10 bases from V and 8 bases from J; junction bases left unmatched: 8. CDR3 DNA sequence: TGCGCCAACACACAGGGGTTTAAGCAGTACTTC. This sequence encodes CANTQGFKQYF.

The CDR3, as DNA: TGTGCCAGCAGCTTGGAACAGGCCATCTCTGGAAACACCATATATTTT. As protein: CASSLEQAISGNTIYF. The chain links TRBV7-2 to TRBJ1-3; perhaps TRBD1 as D (5 bases). The CDR3 totals 16 residues. V lost 3 bases, J lost 0 bases, and 12 bases lay in between. CDR1 SGHTA and CDR2 FQGNSA come from the germline V gene. Complete variable domain (other parts from reference TRBV7-2 and TRBJ1-3): GAGVSQSPSNKVTEKGKDVELRCDPISGHTALYWYRQSLGQGLEFLIYFQGNSAPDKSGLPSDRFSAERTGGSVSTLTIQRTQQEDSAVYLCASSLEQAISGNTIYFGEGSWLTVV.

CDR3 DNA sequence: TGCGCCAGCAGCCCCAGCGGAATTAGCAATCAGCCCCAGCATTTT. It codes for CASSPSGISNQPQHF. The J gene is TRBJ1-5, the V gene TRBV5-1; D is unclear. There are 15 residues in the CDR3. CDR1 is SGHRS and CDR2 is YFSETQ in the germline V gene. The V gene lost 4 bases and the J gene lost 0 bases, with 11 bases spanning the gap.

The CDR3 sequence: CASSVESGVPTPYEQYF. The CDR3 region has the DNA TGTGCCAGCAGCGTAGAGTCAGGGGTTCCTACTCCCTACGAGCAGTACTTC. This chain connects TRBV9 to TRBJ2-7, with D perhaps TRBD1 (6 bases). The CDR3 is 17 residues long. V was cut by 0 bases and J by 2 bases, with 18 bases left in between. Germline lookup yields CDR1 SGDLS and CDR2 YYNGEE.

The chain couples TRBV27 to TRBJ2-3, with 9 bases identical to TRBD2. This CDR3 has 15 residues. Trimming removed 2 bases from V and 2 bases from J; junction bases left unmatched: 2. The germline V gene has CDR1 MNHEY and CDR2 SMNVEV (reference sequence). The DNA of the CDR3 is TGTGCCAGCAGTTTAGCGGGAGGGCCCACAGATACGCAGTATTTT. Its translation: CASSLAGGPTDTQYF.

The V gene is TRBV7-2, the J gene TRBJ2-7; D could derive from TRBD1 or TRBD2 (5 bases each). Germline CDR1 and CDR2: SGHTA and FQGNSA. Trimming removed 8 bases from V and 6 bases from J, with 11 bases in between. The CDR3 has 11 amino acids. The DNA for the CDR3 is TGTGCCAGCGGGGGTGGGGCCGAGCAGTACTTC. Encoded protein: CASGGGAEQYF.

The chain links TRBV6-6 to TRBJ2-3; D not resolved. Per the germline V gene, CDR1 is MNHNY and CDR2 is SVGAGI (reference sequence). The CDR3 spans 11 residues. V shed 5 bases and J shed 1 base, with 1 base lying between them. CDR3 residues: CASSRTDTQYF. Here the CDR3 DNA reads TGTGCCAGCAGTCGCACAGATACGCAGTATTTT.

The chain is built from TRBV19 and TRBJ1-1; 12 bases align to TRBD1. The germline V gene has CDR1 LNHDA and CDR2 SQIVND (reference sequence). The CDR3 loop spans 14 amino acids. J lost 6 bases, V lost 5 bases, and 4 bases had no gene match. Here the CDR3 reads CASSPGQGASEAFF. In DNA form, the CDR3 reads TGTGCCAGTAGTCCGGGACAGGGGGCCTCTGAAGCTTTCTTT.

This chain links TRBV13 with TRBJ1-2, with TRBD1 matching 9 bases. Germline-derived CDR1 and CDR2 are PRHDT and FYEKMQ (reference sequence). Germline trimming cut 5 bases from V and 3 bases from J; bases unmatched to any gene: 4. This CDR3 region has 14 residues. The CDR3: CASSRDRVDYGYTF. The CDR3, as DNA: TGTGCCAGCAGCCGGGACAGGGTGGACTATGGCTACACCTTC. The complete variable domain, with remaining parts taken from reference TRBV13 and TRBJ1-2, reads AAGVIQSPRHLIKEKRETATLKCYPIPRHDTVYWYQQGPGQDPQFLISFYEKMQSDKGSIPDRFSAQQFSDYHSELNMSSLELGDSALYFCASSRDRVDYGYTFGSGTRLTVV.

The rearrangement uses TRBV4-3 and TRBJ2-3, with a weak D call TRBD2 (6 bases). The ends were cut back, 1 base at V and 0 bases at J, with 17 bases in the middle. The germline CDR1 and CDR2 sequences are LGHNA and YSLEER. The CDR3 spans 18 residues. CDR3 sequence (DNA): TGCGCCAGCAGCCAAGGCCTCTCGCAAGGGACTAGCACAGATACGCAGTATTTT. It yields the protein CASSQGLSQGTSTDTQYF.

The chain is built from TRBV5-1 and TRBJ2-1; D is uncertain. Germline V gives CDR1 SGHRS, CDR2 YFSETQ. The CDR3 consists of 12 residues. Between the trimmed V and J ends, which lost 0 bases and 2 bases, there was a span of 0 bases. In nucleotides, the CDR3 is TGCGCCAGCAGCTTGGCCTACAATGAGCAGTTCTTC. Amino acid sequence: CASSLAYNEQFF.

V is TRBV19 and J is TRBJ1-5; the D gene is possibly TRBD1 (6 bases). V was pared by 6 bases and J by 2 bases, with 14 bases between. The germline V gene has CDR1 LNHDA and CDR2 SQIVND (reference sequence). This CDR3 is built from 15 residues. CDR3 in amino acids: CASRQTGFGNQPQHF. In DNA, the CDR3 is TGTGCCAGTAGGCAAACAGGGTTCGGCAATCAGCCCCAGCATTTT.

As DNA, the CDR3 is TGCGCCAGCAGCGAGACTAGAAGCTCCTACAATGAGCAGTTCTTC. Protein sequence: CASSETRSSYNEQFF. The chain has TRBV4-3 and TRBJ2-1; tentatively, D is TRBD2 (6 bases). V lost 5 bases to trimming and J lost 0 bases, with 11 bases between them. Germline lookup yields CDR1 LGHNA and CDR2 YSLEER. The CDR3 is made up of 15 amino acids.

V is TRBV28 and J is TRBJ2-1, with D possibly being TRBD1 (5 bases). CDR1 and CDR2 (germline): MDHEN, SYDVKM. Between the trimmed V and J ends, which lost 5 bases and 4 bases, there was a span of 15 bases. The CDR3 runs to 15 residues. In DNA, the CDR3 is TGTGCCAGCAGTCCCGTGGGGCTAGTGTACAATGAGCAGTTCTTC. Translated: CASSPVGLVYNEQFF.

The chain has TRBV14 and TRBJ1-1, with D possibly TRBD1 on 5 matching bases. V dropped 1 base and J dropped 7 bases, with 10 bases sitting between them. In germline, CDR1 is SGHDN, CDR2 FVKESK. The CDR3 has 13 residues. CDR3 in amino acids: CASSQVSGLEAFF. CDR3 in DNA: TGTGCCAGCAGCCAAGTTTCGGGGCTTGAAGCTTTCTTT.

The chain combines TRBV19 with TRBJ2-1; TRBD2 matches at 9 bases. J was trimmed by 1 base and V by 4 bases; bases with no gene match: 2. Germline V CDR1 and CDR2: LNHDA, SQIVND (reference sequence). The CDR3 is 15 residues long. The CDR3 nucleotides read TGTGCCAGTAGTAATAGCGGGAGTTCCTACAATGAGCAGTTCTTC. Protein: CASSNSGSSYNEQFF.

The rearrangement uses TRBV5-8 and TRBJ1-5, with D perhaps TRBD1 (5 bases). CDR1 is SGHTS, CDR2 YDEGEE, per germline. The CDR3 totals 15 residues. V lost 1 base to trimming and J lost 0 bases, with 8 bases between them. The CDR3 is CASSLYRISNQPQHF. CDR3 bases: TGTGCCAGCAGCTTGTACAGGATTAGCAATCAGCCCCAGCATTTT.

The V gene is TRBV28, the J gene TRBJ2-2, with a tentative D call TRBD2 (5 bases). The germline V gene encodes CDR1 MDHEN and CDR2 SYDVKM. The CDR3 totals 14 residues. V was clipped by 7 bases and J by 4 bases, with 13 bases between them. The DNA of the CDR3 is TGTGCCAGCATTTGGTCTAGCAGCACCGGGGAGCTGTTTTTT. Protein: CASIWSSSTGELFF.

This sequence joins TRBV10-3 and TRBJ2-6; D gene unclear. CDR1 is ENHRY and CDR2 is SYGVKD in the germline V gene. Trimming took off 7 bases at V and 0 bases at J, with 7 bases between the two ends. This CDR3 contains 14 residues. The CDR3 sequence: CAINWGSGANVLTF. The DNA of the CDR3 is TGTGCCATCAACTGGGGCTCTGGGGCCAACGTCCTGACTTTC.

This CDR3 reads CASSSAGGPPWAQYF. The CDR3 DNA follows: TGTGCCAGCAGCTCGGCAGGGGGTCCCCCCTGGGCCCAGTACTTC. This chain links TRBV5-6 with TRBJ2-5; 7 bases map to TRBD1. The V gene end was trimmed by 3 bases and the J gene end by 9 bases; junction bases not matched to a gene: 14. The CDR3 covers 15 residues. Looked up from germline, CDR1 is SGHDT and CDR2 is YYEEEE.

This sequence joins TRBV28 and TRBJ2-5; D might be TRBD2 (5 bases). This CDR3 is built from 12 residues. Germline V gene sequence: CDR1 MDHEN, CDR2 SYDVKM. V was cut by 10 bases and J by 5 bases, with 14 bases left in between. The CDR3 nucleotides are TGTGCCACCCGCCTAGCTGGCGAGACCCAGTACTTC. This gives the protein CATRLAGETQYF.

The table lists this clone with a few counts. CDR3 residues: CASSLSPQGAQHF. The DNA of the CDR3 is TGTGCCAGCAGTTTATCCCCACAGGGGGCCCAGCATTTT. The gene calls are TRBV27 and TRBJ1-5, with 8 bases fitting TRBD1. This CDR3 has 13 amino acids. Per the germline V gene, CDR1 is MNHEY and CDR2 is SMNVEV (reference sequence). With 0 bases clipped from V and 11 bases from J, the junction kept 3 bases outside the gene matches.